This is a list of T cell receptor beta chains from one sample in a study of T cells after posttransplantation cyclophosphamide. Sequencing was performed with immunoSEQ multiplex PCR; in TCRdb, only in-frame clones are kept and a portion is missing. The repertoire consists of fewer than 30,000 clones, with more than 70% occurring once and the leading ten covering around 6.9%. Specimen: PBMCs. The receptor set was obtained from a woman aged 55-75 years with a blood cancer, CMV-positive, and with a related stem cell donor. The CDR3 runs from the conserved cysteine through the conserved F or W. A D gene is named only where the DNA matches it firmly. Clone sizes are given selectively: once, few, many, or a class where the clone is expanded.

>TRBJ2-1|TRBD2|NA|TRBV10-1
TGCGCCAGCAGTGTGGCTAGCGGCCACAATGAGCAGTTCTTC
CASSVASGHNEQFF
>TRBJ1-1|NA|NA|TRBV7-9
TGTGCCAGCAGCTTGTTTTCAGAACCCACTGAAGCTTTCTTT
CASSLFSEPTEAFF
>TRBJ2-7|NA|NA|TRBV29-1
TGCAGCGTTGCTCCGGCGGGTAGTGGCTACGAGCAGTACTTC
CSVAPAGSGYEQYF
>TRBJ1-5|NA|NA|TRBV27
TGTGCCAGCAGTTTATCCCAGGGTGGCGATCAGCCCCAGCATTTT
CASSLSQGGDQPQHF
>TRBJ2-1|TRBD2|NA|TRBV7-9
TGTGCCAGCAGCCCACTCCGCGGGAGGGCTGCTGAGCAGTTCTTC
CASSPLRGRAAEQFF
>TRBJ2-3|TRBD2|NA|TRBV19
TGTGCCAGTACGGGACCTACTAGCGCCACGCAGTATTTT
CASTGPTSATQYF
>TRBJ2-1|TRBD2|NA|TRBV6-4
TGTGCCAGCAGGGCTAGCGGGAGACAACCTCCCGACAATGAGCAGTTCTTC
CASRASGRQPPDNEQFF
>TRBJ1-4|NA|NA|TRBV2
TGTGCCAGCAGTGAGGTCCTAGGGAGTGAAAAACTGTTTTTT
CASSEVLGSEKLFF
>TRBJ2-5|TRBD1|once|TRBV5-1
TGCGCCAGCAGCTTGGAGGCAGGGGGCCCTCAAGAGACCCAGTACTTC
CASSLEAGGPQETQYF
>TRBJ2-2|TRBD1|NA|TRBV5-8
TGTGCCAGCAGCCCCGGGACAGGAAGTAACACCGGGGAGCTGTTTTTT
CASSPGTGSNTGELFF
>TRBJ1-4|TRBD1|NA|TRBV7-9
TGTGCCAGCAGCCCCCGGTCGGGACAGGGGGATGAAAAACTGTTTTTT
CASSPRSGQGDEKLFF
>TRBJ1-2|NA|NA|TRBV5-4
TGTGCCAGCAGCTTGGCAGGGGAGAGCTATGGCTACACCTTC
CASSLAGESYGYTF
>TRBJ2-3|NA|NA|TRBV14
TGTGCCAGCAGCCAAAATACCGGCGCAGGTCCAGCAGATACGCAGTATTTT
CASSQNTGAGPADTQYF
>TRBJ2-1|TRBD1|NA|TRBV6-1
TGTGCCAGCGGGACAGGGAACGAGCAGTTCTTC
CASGTGNEQFF
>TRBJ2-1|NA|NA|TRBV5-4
TGTGCCAGCAGCTCCCTCAGTCGCTCCTACAATGAGCAGTTCTTC
CASSSLSRSYNEQFF
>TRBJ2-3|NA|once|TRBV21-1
TGTGCCAGCAGAGATCAAGGTAGCGGGAGACAGCCAGATACGCAGTATTTT
CASRDQGSGRQPDTQYF
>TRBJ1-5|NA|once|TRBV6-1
TGTGCCAGCACGGAACACAGGGATGGGCCCCAGCATTTT
CASTEHRDGPQHF
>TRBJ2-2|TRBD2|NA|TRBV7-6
TGTGCCAGCAGCTTAGGAATTGGAGCGGGAGACACCGGGGAGCTGTTTTTT
CASSLGIGAGDTGELFF
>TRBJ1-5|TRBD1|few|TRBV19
TGTGCCAGTAGTATAGGGGGACAGGGGGTTCAGCCCCAGCATTTT
CASSIGGQGVQPQHF
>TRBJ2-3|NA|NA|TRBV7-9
TGTGCCAGCAGTCAAGGCGGACCAGGGATCGGAATTACGCAGTATTTT
CASSQGGPGIGITQYF
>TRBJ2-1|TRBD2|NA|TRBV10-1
TGCGCCAGCACCCCGGGGACTAGCAACTACAATGAGCAGTTCTTC
CASTPGTSNYNEQFF
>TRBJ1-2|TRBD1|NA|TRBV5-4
TGTGCCAGCAGCCGGACAGGGGAAGGCTACACCTTC
CASSRTGEGYTF
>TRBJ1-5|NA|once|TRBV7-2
TGTGCCAGCAGCTTTAGCTCTCGGCCACTTGATCAGCCCCAGCATTTT
CASSFSSRPLDQPQHF
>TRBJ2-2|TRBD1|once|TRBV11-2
TGTGCCAGCAGCGAGACAGGGGGAACTGGGGAGCTGTTTTTT
CASSETGGTGELFF
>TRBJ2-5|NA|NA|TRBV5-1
TGCGCCAGCAGCTGGCAACAAGAGACCCAGTACTTC
CASSWQQETQYF
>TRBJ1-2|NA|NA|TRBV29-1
TGCAGCGTGACACAGTTTAACTATGGCTACACCTTC
CSVTQFNYGYTF
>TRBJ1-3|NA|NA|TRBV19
TGTGCCAGTAGTACTCCGAGGCTAAGCTCTGGAAACACCATATATTTT
CASSTPRLSSGNTIYF
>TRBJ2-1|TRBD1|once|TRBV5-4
TGTGCCAGCAGCTCCTCCTCTGACAGGGCCACAAACAATGAGCAGTTCTTC
CASSSSSDRATNNEQFF
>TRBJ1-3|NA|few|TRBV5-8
TGTGCCAGCGGACCTTGGGGCGCCGGAAACACCATATATTTT
CASGPWGAGNTIYF
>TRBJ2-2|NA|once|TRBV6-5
TGTGCCAGCAGTTACTCGAACCAGTACACCGGGGAGCTGTTTTTT
CASSYSNQYTGELFF
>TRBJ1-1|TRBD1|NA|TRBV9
TGTGCCAGCAGCGCGCTACAGGGGGGGCGCGGTGGAGGAGCTTTCTTT
CASSALQGGRGGGAFF
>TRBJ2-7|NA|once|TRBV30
TGTGCCTGCTCCAGGGGATACGAGCAGTACTTC
CACSRGYEQYF
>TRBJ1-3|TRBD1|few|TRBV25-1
TGTGCCAGCACGAACACAGGGGCCGGAAACACCATATATTTT
CASTNTGAGNTIYF
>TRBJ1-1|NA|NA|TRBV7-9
TGTGCCAGCAGCTTAGGTTCAGGGTTTTGGATGAACACTGAAGCTTTCTTT
CASSLGSGFWMNTEAFF
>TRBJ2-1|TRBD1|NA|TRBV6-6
TGTGCCAGCAGGTCGACAGGGGGGAGCTACAATGAGCAGTTCTTC
CASRSTGGSYNEQFF
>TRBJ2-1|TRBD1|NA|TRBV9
TGTGCCAGCAGCGCTTATACGACAGGGGGCAATGAGCAGTTCTTC
CASSAYTTGGNEQFF
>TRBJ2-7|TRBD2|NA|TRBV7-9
TGTGCCAGCAGCTTAGGGATCAGGAGGGAGGGAAGCTCCTACGAGCAGTACTTC
CASSLGIRREGSSYEQYF
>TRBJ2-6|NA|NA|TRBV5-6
TGTGCCAGCAGCACACGATCGTCTGGGGCCAACGTCCTGACTTTC
CASSTRSSGANVLTF
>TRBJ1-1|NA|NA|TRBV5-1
TGCGCCAGCAGCTTGTCGCTATCGGGGACTGAAGCTTTCTTT
CASSLSLSGTEAFF
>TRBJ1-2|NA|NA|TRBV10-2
TGCGCCAGCAGTGACCAGGGGCGCAGCTATGGCTACACCTTC
CASSDQGRSYGYTF
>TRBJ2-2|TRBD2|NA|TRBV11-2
TGTGCCAGCAGCCGAGGACTAGCGAGCACCGGGGAGCTGTTTTTT
CASSRGLASTGELFF
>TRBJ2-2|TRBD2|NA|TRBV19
TGTGCCAGTAGTATACTTAGCGGGAACCCCACCGGGGAGCTGTTTTTT
CASSILSGNPTGELFF
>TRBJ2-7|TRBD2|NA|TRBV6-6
TGTGCCAGCAGGAAGCGGGAGGGCCGGTACGAGCAGTACTTC
CASRKREGRYEQYF
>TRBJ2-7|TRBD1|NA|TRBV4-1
TGCGCCAGCAAGTTGTCTTCAAATACAGGGGCGGACTACGAGCAGTACTTC
CASKLSSNTGADYEQYF
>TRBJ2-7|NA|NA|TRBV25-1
TGTGCCAGCAGTGCCCCAGGGTGTGAGCAGTACTTC
CASSAPGCEQYF
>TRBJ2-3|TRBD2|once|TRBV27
TGTGCCAGCAGCCTAGTCGTAGCGGGAGGTGGCGGAGATACGCAGTATTTT
CASSLVVAGGGGDTQYF
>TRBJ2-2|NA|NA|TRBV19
TGTGCCAGTATCCGCAGGCCTCACACCGGGGAGCTGTTTTTT
CASIRRPHTGELFF
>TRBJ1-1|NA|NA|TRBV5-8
TGTGCCAGCAGCTTTGATTTTGGGGGGGGAAACACTGAAGCTTTCTTT
CASSFDFGGGNTEAFF
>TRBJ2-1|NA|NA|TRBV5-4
TGTGCCAGCAGCTCCGACAGATTTGGGGATGAGCAGTTCTTC
CASSSDRFGDEQFF
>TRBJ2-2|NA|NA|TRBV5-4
TGTGCCAGCAGCTTGGATATCACCGGGGAGCTGTTTTTT
CASSLDITGELFF
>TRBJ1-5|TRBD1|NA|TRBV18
TGTGCCAGCTCCCCGGGACAGGGGTTTCAGCCCCAGCATTTT
CASSPGQGFQPQHF
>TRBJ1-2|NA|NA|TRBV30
TGTGCCTGGAGTGTATTAAGGCGGTCGACCTTC
CAWSVLRRSTF
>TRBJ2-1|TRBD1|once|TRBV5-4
TGTGCCAGCAGCCCGGGACAGGGTAGGGGTGAGCAGTTCTTC
CASSPGQGRGEQFF